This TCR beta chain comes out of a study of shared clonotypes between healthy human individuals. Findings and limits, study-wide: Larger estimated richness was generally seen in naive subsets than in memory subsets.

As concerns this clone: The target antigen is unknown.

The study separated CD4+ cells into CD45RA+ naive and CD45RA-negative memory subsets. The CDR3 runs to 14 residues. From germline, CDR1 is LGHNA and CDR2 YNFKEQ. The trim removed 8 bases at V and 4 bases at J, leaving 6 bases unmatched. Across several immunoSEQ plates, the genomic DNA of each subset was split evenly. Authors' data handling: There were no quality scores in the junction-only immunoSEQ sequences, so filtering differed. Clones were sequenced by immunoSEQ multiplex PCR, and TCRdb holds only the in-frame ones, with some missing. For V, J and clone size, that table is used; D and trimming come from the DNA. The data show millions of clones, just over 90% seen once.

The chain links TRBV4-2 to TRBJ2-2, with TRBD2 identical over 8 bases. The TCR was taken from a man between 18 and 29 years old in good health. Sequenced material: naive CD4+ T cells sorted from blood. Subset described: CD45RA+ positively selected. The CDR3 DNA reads TGTGCCAGCCGGGGGGGGGCGAGCACCGGGGAGCTGTTTTTT. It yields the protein CASRGGASTGELFF.